The T cell receptor beta chain under discussion was sequenced for a study of cytomegalovirus exposure and HLA in healthy donors. Comments on this clone: Its antigen is not identified.

Trimming left V 6 bases short and J 4 bases short, with 22 bases between. Germline V lookup: CDR1 LGHNA, CDR2 YNFKEQ. CDR3 length equals 17 residues. PCR primers comprised 60 Vbeta and 13 Jbeta primers. Only in-frame clones appear in the TCRdb table, and some are missing; sequencing was by immunoSEQ multiplex PCR. The sample includes around 65,000 clones, around 72% of them seen just once. Findings and limits, study-wide: For most subjects, TCR beta sequences were reported to predict HLA-A and HLA-B alleles with accuracy. Later, an analysis found that common viral pathogens appeared to be linked with several of the most significant clusters.

The TCR was taken from a woman aged 25 to 39 in good health and CMV-seropositive. The sequenced sample consisted of PBMCs. V usage is TRBV4-2 and J usage is TRBJ2-1; tentatively, D is TRBD2 (7 bases). DNA for the CDR3: TGTGCCAGCAGTTTAGGGGGGGGGCGGGAGAGATACAATGAGCAGTTCTTC. Protein product: CASSLGGGRERYNEQFF.